This T cell receptor (beta chain) was recorded in a study of untreated major depressive disorder. Every depressed patient was matched in pairs with a non-depressed control on sex, age, current smoking status and body mass index. Major depressive disorder by DSM-IV, Hamilton depression score of at least 18. Thawed PBMCs underwent magnetic negative selection for CD4+ T cells. The assay was immunoSEQ multiplex PCR, and TCRdb's table has in-frame clones only and misses some. The sample lists around 13,000 clones, approximately 90% occurring once. Sequences were obtained from CD4+ T cells from PBMCs. The clonotype comes from a woman in her thirties with major depressive disorder.

CDR3 bases: TGTGCCTGGGAGGTCCGGGACCGTTGGGATGAGCAGTTCTTC. This encodes CAWEVRDRWDEQFF. This rearrangement joins TRBV30 to TRBJ2-1; D assignment may be TRBD1 or TRBD2 (5 bases each). V was clipped by 5 bases and J by 8 bases, with 19 bases between them. The CDR3 runs to 14 residues. The germline gives CDR1 GTSNPN, CDR2 SVGIG (reference sequence).